What follows describes a single TCR beta chain. Antigen: not known. Using immunoSEQ multiplex PCR, the repertoire was profiled, and TCRdb retains in-frame clones only, with some absent. Among thousands of clones listed, less than 90% were seen once. The data belong to a study of ipilimumab plus nivolumab after autologous stem cell transplantation. General study findings and limits: Authors suggest TCR repertoire, Treg phenotype and gut microbiota support further study.

The CDR3 extends over 13 amino acids. The V and J ends lost 5 bases and 2 bases respectively, with 9 bases between them. Looked up from germline, CDR1 is KGHSH and CDR2 is LQKENI. Checkpoint therapy with ipilimumab 1 mg/kg began 14 to 28 days after transplant. Patients received nivolumab 3 mg/kg at weeks 1, 4, 7, 10, then fortnightly to week 26. The TCR comes from a male donor with multiple myeloma. This specimen consisted of PBMCs, obtained in a trial of ipilimumab plus nivolumab as post-transplant consolidation. V usage is TRBV18 and J usage is TRBJ1-2; no clear D. The CDR3 DNA reads TGTGCCAGCTCAGGGAATTCAAACTATGGCTACACCTTC. Amino acids: CASSGNSNYGYTF.